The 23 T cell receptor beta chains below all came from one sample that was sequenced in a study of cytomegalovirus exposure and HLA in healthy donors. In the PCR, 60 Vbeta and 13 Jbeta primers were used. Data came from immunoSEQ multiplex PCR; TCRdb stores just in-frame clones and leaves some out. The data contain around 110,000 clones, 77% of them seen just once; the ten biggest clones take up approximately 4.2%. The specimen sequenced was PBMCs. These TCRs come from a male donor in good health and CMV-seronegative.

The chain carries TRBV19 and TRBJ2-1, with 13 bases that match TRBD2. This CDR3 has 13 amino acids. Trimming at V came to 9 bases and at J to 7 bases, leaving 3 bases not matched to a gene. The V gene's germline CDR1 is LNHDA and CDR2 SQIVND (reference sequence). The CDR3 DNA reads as TGTGCCAGCGGACTAGCGGGAGTGAATGAGCAGTTCTTC. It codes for CASGLAGVNEQFF.

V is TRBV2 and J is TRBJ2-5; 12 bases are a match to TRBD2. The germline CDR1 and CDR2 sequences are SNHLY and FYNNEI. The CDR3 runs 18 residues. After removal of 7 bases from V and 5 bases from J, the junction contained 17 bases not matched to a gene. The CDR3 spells CASMPGLAGGGLGETQYF. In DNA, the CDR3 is TGTGCCAGCATGCCGGGACTAGCGGGCGGAGGATTGGGGGAGACCCAGTACTTC.

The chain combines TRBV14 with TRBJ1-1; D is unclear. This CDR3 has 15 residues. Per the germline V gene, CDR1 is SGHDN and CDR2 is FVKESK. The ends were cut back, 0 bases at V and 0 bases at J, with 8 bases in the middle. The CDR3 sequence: CASSQDVGMNTEAFF. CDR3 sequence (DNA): TGTGCCAGCAGCCAAGATGTCGGGATGAACACTGAAGCTTTCTTT.

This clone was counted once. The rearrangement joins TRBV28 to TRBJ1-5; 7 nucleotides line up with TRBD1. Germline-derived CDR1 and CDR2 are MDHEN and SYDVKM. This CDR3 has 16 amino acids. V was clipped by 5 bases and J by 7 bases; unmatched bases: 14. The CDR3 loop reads CASSPIDDRAGQPQHF. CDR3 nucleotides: TGTGCCAGCAGTCCGATAGATGACAGGGCGGGCCAGCCCCAGCATTTT.

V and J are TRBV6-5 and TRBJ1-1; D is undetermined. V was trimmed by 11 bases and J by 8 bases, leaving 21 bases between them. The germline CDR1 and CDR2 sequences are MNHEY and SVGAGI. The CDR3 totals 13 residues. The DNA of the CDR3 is TGTGCCTCCCTCGGCCGGACTCGGGGAGAAGCTTTCTTT. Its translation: CASLGRTRGEAFF.

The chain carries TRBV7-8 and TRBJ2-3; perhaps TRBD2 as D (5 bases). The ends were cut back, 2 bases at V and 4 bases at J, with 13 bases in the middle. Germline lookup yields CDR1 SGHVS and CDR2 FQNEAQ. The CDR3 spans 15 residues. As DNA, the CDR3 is TGTGCCAGCAGCTTAATGTACGGGCGGGCAGATACGCAGTATTTT. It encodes CASSLMYGRADTQYF.

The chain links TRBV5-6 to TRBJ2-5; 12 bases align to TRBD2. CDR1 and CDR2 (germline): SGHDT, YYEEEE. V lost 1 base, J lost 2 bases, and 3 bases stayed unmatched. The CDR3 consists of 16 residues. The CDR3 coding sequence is TGTGCCAGCAGCTTGAGGCTAGCGGGAGGGCAAGAGACCCAGTACTTC. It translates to CASSLRLAGGQETQYF.

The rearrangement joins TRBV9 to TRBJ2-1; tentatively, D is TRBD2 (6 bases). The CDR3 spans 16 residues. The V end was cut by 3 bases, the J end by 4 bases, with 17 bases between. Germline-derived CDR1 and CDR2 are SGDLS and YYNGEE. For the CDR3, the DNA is TGTGCCAGCAGCGCCCAAACTAGCCCCGTATACAATGAGCAGTTCTTC. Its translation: CASSAQTSPVYNEQFF.

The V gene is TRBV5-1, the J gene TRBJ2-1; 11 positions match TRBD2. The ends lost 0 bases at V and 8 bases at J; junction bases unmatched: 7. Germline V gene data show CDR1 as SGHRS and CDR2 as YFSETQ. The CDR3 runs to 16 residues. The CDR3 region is CASSLVAGGPLDEQFF. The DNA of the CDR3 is TGCGCCAGCAGCTTGGTAGCGGGAGGGCCTCTGGATGAGCAGTTCTTC.

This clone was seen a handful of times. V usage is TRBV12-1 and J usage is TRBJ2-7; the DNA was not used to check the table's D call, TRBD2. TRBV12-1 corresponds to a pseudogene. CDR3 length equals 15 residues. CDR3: CASSFKTSGSYEQYF. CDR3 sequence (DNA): TGTGCCAGCAGCTTTAAAACTAGCGGTTCCTACGAGCAGTACTTC.

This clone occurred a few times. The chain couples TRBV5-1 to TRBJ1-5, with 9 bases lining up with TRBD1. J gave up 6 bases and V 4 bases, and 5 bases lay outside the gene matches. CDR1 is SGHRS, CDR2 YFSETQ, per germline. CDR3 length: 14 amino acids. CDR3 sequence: CASSPGTGFQPQHF. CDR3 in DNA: TGCGCCAGCAGCCCCGGGACAGGGTTTCAGCCCCAGCATTTT.

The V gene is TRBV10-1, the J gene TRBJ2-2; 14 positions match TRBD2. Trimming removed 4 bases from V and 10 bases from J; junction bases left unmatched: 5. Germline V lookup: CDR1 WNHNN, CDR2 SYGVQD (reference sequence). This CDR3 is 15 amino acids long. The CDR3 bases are TGCGCCAGCAGTGGGACTAGCGGGAGGATCGAGGAGCTGTTTTTT. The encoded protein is CASSGTSGRIEELFF.

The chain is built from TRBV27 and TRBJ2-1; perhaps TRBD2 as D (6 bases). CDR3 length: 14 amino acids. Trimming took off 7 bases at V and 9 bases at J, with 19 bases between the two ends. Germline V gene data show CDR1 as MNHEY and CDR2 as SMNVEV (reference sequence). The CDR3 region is CASTLPGGAGEQFF. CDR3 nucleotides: TGTGCCAGCACCCTACCTGGAGGGGCAGGTGAGCAGTTCTTC.

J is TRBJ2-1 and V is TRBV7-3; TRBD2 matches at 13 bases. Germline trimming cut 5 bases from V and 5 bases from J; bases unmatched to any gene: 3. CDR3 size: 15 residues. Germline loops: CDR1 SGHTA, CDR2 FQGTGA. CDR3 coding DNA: TGTGCCAGCAGCCCGGGACTAGCGGGGAACAATGAGCAGTTCTTC. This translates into CASSPGLAGNNEQFF.

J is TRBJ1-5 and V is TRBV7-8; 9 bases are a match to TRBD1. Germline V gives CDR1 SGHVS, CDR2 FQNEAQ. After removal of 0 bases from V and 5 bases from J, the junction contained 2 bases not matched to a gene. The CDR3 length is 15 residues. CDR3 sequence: CASSLAGTGYQPQHF. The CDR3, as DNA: TGTGCCAGCAGCTTAGCCGGGACAGGGTATCAGCCCCAGCATTTT.

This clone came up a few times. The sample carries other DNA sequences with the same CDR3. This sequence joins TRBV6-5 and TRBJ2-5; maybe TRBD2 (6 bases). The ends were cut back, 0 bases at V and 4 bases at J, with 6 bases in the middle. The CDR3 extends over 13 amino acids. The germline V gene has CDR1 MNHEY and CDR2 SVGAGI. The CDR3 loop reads CASSYSGGETQYF. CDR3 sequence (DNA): TGTGCCAGCAGTTACTCGGGGGGAGAGACCCAGTACTTC.

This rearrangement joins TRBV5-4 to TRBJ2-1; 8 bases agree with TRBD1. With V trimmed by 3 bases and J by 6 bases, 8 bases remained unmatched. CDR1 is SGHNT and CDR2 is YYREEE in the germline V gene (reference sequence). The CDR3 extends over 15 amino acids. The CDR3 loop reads CASSSWTGLGNEQFF. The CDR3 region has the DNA TGTGCCAGCAGCTCGTGGACAGGGTTGGGCAATGAGCAGTTCTTC. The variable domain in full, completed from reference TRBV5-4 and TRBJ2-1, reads ETGVTQSPTHLIKTRGQQVTLRCSSQSGHNTVSWYQQALGQGPQFIFQYYREEENGRGNFPPRFSGLQFPNYSSELNVNALELDDSALYLCASSSWTGLGNEQFFGPGTRLTVL.

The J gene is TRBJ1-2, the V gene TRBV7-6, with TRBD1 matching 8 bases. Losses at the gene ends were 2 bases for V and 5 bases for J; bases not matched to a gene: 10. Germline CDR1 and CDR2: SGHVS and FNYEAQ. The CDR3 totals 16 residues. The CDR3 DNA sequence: TGTGCCAGCAGCTTATCGGAAGGCGGACAGGGTTATGGCTACACCTTC. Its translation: CASSLSEGGQGYGYTF.

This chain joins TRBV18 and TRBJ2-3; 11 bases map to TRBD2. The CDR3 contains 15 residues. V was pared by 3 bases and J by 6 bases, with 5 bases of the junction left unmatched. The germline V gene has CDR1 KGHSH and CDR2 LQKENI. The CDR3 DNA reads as TGTGCCAGCTCACCTACTAGCGGGAGTGCGGATACGCAGTATTTT. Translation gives CASSPTSGSADTQYF. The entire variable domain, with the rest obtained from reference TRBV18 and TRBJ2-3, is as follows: NAGVMQNPRHLVRRRGQEARLRCSPMKGHSHVYWYRQLPEEGLKFMVYLQKENIIDESGMPKERFSAEFPKEGPSILRIQQVVRGDSAAYFCASSPTSGSADTQYFGPGTRLTVL.

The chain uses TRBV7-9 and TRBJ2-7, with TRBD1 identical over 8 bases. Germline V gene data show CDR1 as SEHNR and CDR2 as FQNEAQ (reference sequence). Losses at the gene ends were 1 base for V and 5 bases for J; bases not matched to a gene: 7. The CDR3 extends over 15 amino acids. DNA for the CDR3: TGTGCCAGCAGCTTAGTCAGGGGGCGCGTCCACGAGCAGTACTTC. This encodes CASSLVRGRVHEQYF.

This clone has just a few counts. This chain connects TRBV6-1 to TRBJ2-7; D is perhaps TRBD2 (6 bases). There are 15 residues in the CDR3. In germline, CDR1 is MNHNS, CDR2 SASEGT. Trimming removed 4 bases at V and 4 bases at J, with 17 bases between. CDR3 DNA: TGTGCCAGCAGTGTTAGCTTGACTAGTGTTTACGAGCAGTACTTC. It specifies CASSVSLTSVYEQYF.

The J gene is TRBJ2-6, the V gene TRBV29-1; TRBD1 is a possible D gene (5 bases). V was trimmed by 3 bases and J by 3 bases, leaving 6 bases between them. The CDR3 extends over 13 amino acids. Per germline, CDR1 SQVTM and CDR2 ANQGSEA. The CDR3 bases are TGCAGCGTTGACAGGGATGGGGCCAACGTCCTGACTTTC. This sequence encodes CSVDRDGANVLTF.

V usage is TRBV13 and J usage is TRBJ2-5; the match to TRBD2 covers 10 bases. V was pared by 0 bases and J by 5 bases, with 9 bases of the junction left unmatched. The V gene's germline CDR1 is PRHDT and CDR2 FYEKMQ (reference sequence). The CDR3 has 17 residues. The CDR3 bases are TGTGCCAGCAGCTTAGGCGAAAGGACTAGCGGCCCGGAGACCCAGTACTTC. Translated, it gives CASSLGERTSGPETQYF.